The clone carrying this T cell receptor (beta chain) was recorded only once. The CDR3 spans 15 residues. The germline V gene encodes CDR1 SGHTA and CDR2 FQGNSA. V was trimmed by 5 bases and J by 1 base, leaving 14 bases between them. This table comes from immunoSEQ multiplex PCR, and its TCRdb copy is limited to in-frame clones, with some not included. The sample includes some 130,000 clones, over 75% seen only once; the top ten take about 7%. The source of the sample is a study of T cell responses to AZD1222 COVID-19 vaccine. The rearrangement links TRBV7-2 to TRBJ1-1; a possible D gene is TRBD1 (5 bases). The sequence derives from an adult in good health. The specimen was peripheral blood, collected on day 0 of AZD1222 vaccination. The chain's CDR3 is CASSADGAKNTEAFF. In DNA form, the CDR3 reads TGTGCCAGCAGCGCAGACGGGGCCAAGAACACTGAAGCTTTCTTT.